Sequencing of this TCR beta chain was carried out in a study of early T cells in non-severe SARS-CoV-2 infection (dated by TCRdb to the early 2020s). Looking at the study overall: TCR sequencing used bulk RNA from unsorted whole blood, so alpha and beta chains could not be paired.

Results and caveats for the whole study, not just this receptor: VDJdb matching was skewed toward anti-spike CD8 responses and likely underestimated virus-specific expansions by missing private and CD4 specificities.

The table lists this clonotype with many counts. It has no known antigen specificity. No base quality information exists; no much larger clone differs at one position. The germline V gene encodes CDR1 DFQATT and CDR2 SNEGSKA (reference sequence). Including the terminal cysteine and phenylalanine, the CDR3 comprises 15 residues. Only the CDR3 DNA stays, 45 bases, in frame from base 1. The V end loses 0 bases and the J end loses 1 base, and a stretch of 12 bases separates them. Preparation of the library involved 5' RACE. Data came from a NextSeq 500. In the TCR library protocol, unique molecular identifiers were attached to individual cDNA molecules to correct for PCR bias and sequencing error. TCR alpha and beta chains were both sequenced, and the abundances of alpha and beta sequences in each sample were closely correlated with each other. Regarding the original processing steps: Decombinator V4 was used to annotate TCR sequences for V gene, J gene and CDR3. TCRs were defined as expanded if a significant change between any two time points was detected under a Poisson model with p below 0.0001. TCR abundances were normalised to the total number of TCRs sequenced per sample and were expressed as counts per million. TRAV1-2 paired with TRAJ12, TRAJ20 or TRAJ33 defined MAIT TCRs, while TRAV10 paired with TRAJ18 defined iNKT TCRs. VDJdb, accessed 1 November 2021, was searched for CMV, EBV and SARS-CoV-2 annotated TCRs, excluding TCRs annotated for multiple antigens. The public reads were run again by TCRdb, first through fastp at Q25 and then through MiXCR, and only productive beta chains were kept. All rows with the same CDR3 protein become a single entry with the most common DNA and genes. For this entry, the V and J calls and clone size follow TCRdb and not the study's own pipeline. The sample records about 38,000 distinct CDR3 sequences, 4.6% of which are singletons. About 17% of the sample is held by the ten biggest clonotypes.

A case-control design nested within a healthcare worker cohort in London, UK, was used, with weekly nasopharyngeal swab PCR tests and blood sampling performed. Healthcare workers were recruited between 23 and 31 March 2020, during the week of the UK lockdown, and were followed weekly for up to roughly 16 weeks. The sequence was collected from an adult who was a healthcare worker with PCR-confirmed SARS-CoV-2 infection or an uninfected control (not recorded which). This sequence uses TRBV20-1 and TRBJ2-5; the D gene cannot be resolved beyond TRBD1 or TRBD2, each matching 6 bases. The sequencing sample was made of whole blood. The sequenced DNA is TGCAGTGCTAGAGACGGGGGCGACGCCCAAGAGACCCAGTACTTC. The encoded protein is CSARDGGDAQETQYF.